Below are 30 T cell receptor beta chains sequenced from a single sample in a study of a mutant IDH1 vaccine in newly diagnosed glioma. Time point here: week 23, last vaccination. Doses comprised 300 ug of mutant IDH1 20-mer peptide each, plus topical imiquimod. Sequenced by immunoSEQ multiplex PCR; TCRdb stores in-frame clones only, minus some. This sample has 26,000 or so clones, with around 84% found just once. No antigens are known for them. This specimen was PBMCs, taken from a glioma patient whose treatment included an IDH1 peptide vaccine. The source is a woman aged 25 to 39 with glioma.

This sequence joins TRBV4-1 and TRBJ1-1; tentatively, D is TRBD1 (6 bases). Germline CDR1 reads MGHRA; CDR2 reads YSYEKL. V was trimmed by 4 bases and J by 2 bases, leaving 17 bases between them. The CDR3 is 16 residues long. The CDR3 loop reads CASSPWGPGKNTEAFF. CDR3 DNA sequence: TGCGCCAGCAGCCCTTGGGGGCCGGGCAAAAACACTGAAGCTTTCTTT.

This chain connects TRBV6-4 to TRBJ2-7, with 7 bases fitting TRBD1. V was pared by 3 bases and J by 0 bases, with 5 bases of the junction left unmatched. Germline CDR1 is MRHNA and CDR2 is SNTAGT. The CDR3 consists of 15 residues. The CDR3 DNA sequence: TGTGCCAGCAGTGAGCGACAGGGAAGCTCCTACGAGCAGTACTTC. It codes for CASSERQGSSYEQYF.

The chain uses TRBV4-2 and TRBJ1-1, with D perhaps matching TRBD1 (5 bases). Trimming left V 7 bases short and J 5 bases short, with 17 bases between. Germline V gives CDR1 LGHNA, CDR2 YNFKEQ. The CDR3 consists of 14 residues. The CDR3 coding sequence is TGTGCCAGCACCATTGGGGCAGGTCTGACTGAAGCTTTCTTT. Encoded protein: CASTIGAGLTEAFF.

J is TRBJ1-1 and V is TRBV7-9; 7 bases are shared with TRBD1. V lost 5 bases to trimming and J lost 0 bases; unmatched junction nucleotides: 9. CDR1 is SEHNR and CDR2 is FQNEAQ in the germline V gene (reference sequence). This CDR3 region has 16 residues. Here the CDR3 DNA reads TGTGCCAGCAGCCCTAGGGACAGACCCATGAACACTGAAGCTTTCTTT. It codes for CASSPRDRPMNTEAFF. Variable domain in full (rest from reference TRBV7-9 and TRBJ1-1): DTGVSQNPRHKITKRGQNVTFRCDPISEHNRLYWYRQTLGQGPEFLTYFQNEAQLEKSRLLSDRFSAERPKGSFSTLEIQRTEQGDSAMYLCASSPRDRPMNTEAFFGQGTRLTVV.

The chain carries TRBV18 and TRBJ1-5, with D hard to call. The germline CDR1 and CDR2 sequences are KGHSH and LQKENI. The V end was cut by 3 bases, the J end by 3 bases, with 12 bases between. This CDR3 contains 15 residues. The CDR3, as DNA: TGTGCCAGCTCACCGGCCGGGGATCTCAATCAGCCCCAGCATTTT. Protein: CASSPAGDLNQPQHF. The entire variable domain, with the rest obtained from reference TRBV18 and TRBJ1-5, is as follows: NAGVMQNPRHLVRRRGQEARLRCSPMKGHSHVYWYRQLPEEGLKFMVYLQKENIIDESGMPKERFSAEFPKEGPSILRIQQVVRGDSAAYFCASSPAGDLNQPQHFGDGTRLSIL.

V is TRBV7-6 and J is TRBJ2-1, with D possibly TRBD2 on 5 matching bases. The CDR3 is 14 residues long. The germline V gene encodes CDR1 SGHVS and CDR2 FNYEAQ. V was clipped by 5 bases and J by 8 bases, with 16 bases between them. In DNA form, the CDR3 reads TGTGCCAGCAGCCTAAGTGGTCTGGGAGATGAGCAGTTCTTC. Translated: CASSLSGLGDEQFF.

The V gene is TRBV2, the J gene TRBJ1-1; the match to TRBD1 covers 9 bases. This CDR3 comprises 15 residues. The V gene end was trimmed by 6 bases and the J gene end by 1 base; junction bases not matched to a gene: 6. The V gene's germline CDR1 is SNHLY and CDR2 FYNNEI. The CDR3 DNA follows: TGTGCCAGCAGACCCAACAGGGGGCAGAACACTGAAGCTTTCTTT. It translates to CASRPNRGQNTEAFF.

The table lists this clone with a few counts. V and J are TRBV20-1 and TRBJ1-1, with D uncertain. The CDR3 consists of 11 residues. From germline, CDR1 is DFQATT and CDR2 SNEGSKA (reference sequence). V lost 4 bases, J lost 6 bases, and 9 bases lay in between. The CDR3 reads CSAMGKSEAFF. The CDR3 DNA reads TGCAGTGCTATGGGAAAGTCTGAAGCTTTCTTT.

V and J are TRBV30 and TRBJ2-3, with D possibly called TRBD1 or TRBD2 (5 bases each). The germline V gene encodes CDR1 GTSNPN and CDR2 SVGIG (reference sequence). V lost 5 bases, J lost 2 bases, and 14 bases lay in between. The CDR3 is made up of 14 amino acids. CDR3 protein: CAWGRGTATDTQYF. As DNA, the CDR3 is TGTGCCTGGGGACGAGGGACCGCCACAGATACGCAGTATTTT.

The chain recombines TRBV4-1 with TRBJ1-5; D not resolved. The CDR3 runs to 12 residues. Trimming took off 1 base at V and 10 bases at J, with 8 bases between the two ends. Germline V gene data show CDR1 as MGHRA and CDR2 as YSYEKL. CDR3 in DNA: TGCGCCAGCAGCCAAGTAGCAGGACCCCAGCATTTT. Translation gives CASSQVAGPQHF.

In this sample, this clone turned up a few times. The rearrangement links TRBV9 to TRBJ2-1; 10 nucleotides agree with TRBD2. The length of the CDR3 is 16 residues. The V gene's germline CDR1 is SGDLS and CDR2 YYNGEE. After removal of 2 bases from V and 4 bases from J, the junction contained 6 bases not matched to a gene. The CDR3 sequence: CASSVRLAGAYNEQFF. In nucleotides, the CDR3 is TGTGCCAGCAGCGTTCGCCTAGCGGGGGCTTACAATGAGCAGTTCTTC.

This sequence joins TRBV7-2 and TRBJ2-7; 9 bases are a match to TRBD1. Germline V CDR1 and CDR2: SGHTA, FQGNSA. V was pared by 5 bases and J by 0 bases, with 2 bases of the junction left unmatched. There are 14 residues in the CDR3. CDR3 DNA: TGTGCCAGCAGCGTGGACAGGGGCTCCTACGAGCAGTACTTC. Translating it yields CASSVDRGSYEQYF.

This clone was counted a few times. V is TRBV19 and J is TRBJ1-5, with 11 positions matching TRBD1. The junction had 5 bases not matched to a gene; V was cut back by 0 bases and J by 7 bases. CDR3 length equals 16 residues. Germline CDR1 and CDR2: LNHDA and SQIVND (reference sequence). The CDR3 DNA reads TGTGCCAGTAGTATAGAGGACAGGGGGCGCGGGCAGCCCCAGCATTTT. Translation: CASSIEDRGRGQPQHF.

The J gene is TRBJ1-5, the V gene TRBV19; TRBD1 is a possible D gene (6 bases). V was clipped by 7 bases and J by 4 bases, with 20 bases between them. The CDR3 is 16 amino acids. Germline V gene data show CDR1 as LNHDA and CDR2 as SQIVND (reference sequence). In nucleotides, the CDR3 is TGTGCCAGTACCGGAGGGCAGGGGATTAGTAATCAGCCCCAGCATTTT. This codes for CASTGGQGISNQPQHF.

This chain connects TRBV6-5 to TRBJ1-6, with TRBD1 matching 7 bases. CDR1 is MNHEY, CDR2 SVGAGI, per germline. The CDR3 is made up of 14 amino acids. V trimming: 5 bases; J trimming: 8 bases; junction bases outside the gene matches: 6. Here the CDR3 reads CASSLRGTDSPLHF. CDR3 sequence (DNA): TGTGCCAGCAGTCTCAGGGGGACTGATTCACCCCTCCACTTT.

The V call is TRBV9, the J call TRBJ2-1; D is undetermined. Germline V gene sequence: CDR1 SGDLS, CDR2 YYNGEE. The length of the CDR3 is 13 residues. Trimming removed 3 bases at V and 6 bases at J, with 10 bases between. Written as DNA, the CDR3 is TGTGCCAGCAGCGCCGTCCTTGGCAATGAGCAGTTCTTC. Its protein is CASSAVLGNEQFF.

The CDR3 DNA follows: TGTGCCAGCAGGCGAGAGTACAATCAGCCCCAGCATTTT. Its protein product is CASRREYNQPQHF. The V gene is TRBV7-8, the J gene TRBJ1-5; D is unclear. Germline assignment: CDR1 SGHVS and CDR2 FQNEAQ. V shed 6 bases and J shed 3 bases, with 9 bases lying between them. CDR3 length: 13 residues.

The J gene is TRBJ1-5, the V gene TRBV6-1; D is uncertain. Trimming removed 7 bases at V and 0 bases at J, with 7 bases between. The CDR3 extends over 13 amino acids. The V gene's germline CDR1 is MNHNS and CDR2 SASEGT. In DNA form, the CDR3 reads TGTGCCAGCAACACGCATAGCAATCAGCCCCAGCATTTT. Its protein is CASNTHSNQPQHF.

V usage is TRBV5-7 and J usage is TRBJ1-2; D call uncertain. TRBV5-7 is sorted into the ORF group, with uncertain function. V was pared by 0 bases and J by 11 bases, with 8 bases between. The CDR3 sequence is 11 residues long. CDR3 coding DNA: TGTGCCAGCAGCTTGGGAGTTGGGTACACCTTC. This sequence encodes CASSLGVGYTF.

The chain is built from TRBV25-1 and TRBJ2-5, with 7 positions matching TRBD1. CDR3 length: 16 amino acids. Germline trimming cut 3 bases from V and 5 bases from J; bases unmatched to any gene: 12. Looked up from germline, CDR1 is MGHDK and CDR2 is SYGVNS. DNA of the CDR3: TGTGCCAGCAGTGATTTGGACAGGCCGGCAAGTGAGACCCAGTACTTC. Translating it yields CASSDLDRPASETQYF.

The chain has TRBV9 and TRBJ1-5; 11 bases align to TRBD1. The CDR3 is made up of 14 amino acids. J lost 5 bases, V lost 4 bases, and 2 bases had no gene match. Germline CDR1 reads SGDLS; CDR2 reads YYNGEE. CDR3 region: CASSPGQGDQPQHF. The CDR3, as DNA: TGTGCCAGCAGCCCGGGACAGGGGGATCAGCCCCAGCATTTT.

V gene TRBV19 combines with J gene TRBJ1-5; D uncertain. V gave up 7 bases and J gave up 3 bases, with 16 bases separating them. This CDR3 is built from 15 residues. The germline CDR1 and CDR2 sequences are LNHDA and SQIVND (reference sequence). CDR3 in amino acids: CASNGDDTNNQPQHF. The CDR3 DNA sequence: TGTGCCAGTAATGGGGATGACACGAACAATCAGCCCCAGCATTTT.

V and J are TRBV6-6 and TRBJ2-7; weak D call: TRBD1 (6 bases). The length of the CDR3 is 15 residues. The V gene lost 2 bases and the J gene lost 4 bases, with 15 bases spanning the gap. Germline loops: CDR1 MNHNY, CDR2 SVGAGI (reference sequence). This CDR3 is CASSYPGRGLYEQYF. The CDR3 DNA sequence: TGTGCCAGCAGTTACCCTGGCAGGGGCCTTTACGAGCAGTACTTC.

This sequence joins TRBV7-2 and TRBJ2-3; D ambiguous. CDR1 SGHTA and CDR2 FQGNSA come from the germline V gene. Between the trimmed V and J ends, which lost 6 bases and 6 bases, there was a span of 7 bases. The CDR3 sequence is 11 residues long. The CDR3 here is CASSFTDTQYF. The CDR3 bases are TGTGCCAGCAGTTTCACGGATACGCAGTATTTT.

V usage is TRBV6-5 and J usage is TRBJ2-7, with TRBD1 identical over 9 bases. Unmatched junction bases numbered 9, after V lost 8 bases and J lost 4 bases. CDR1 MNHEY and CDR2 SVGAGI come from the germline V gene. This CDR3 contains 14 residues. CDR3: CASGLGTGKYEQYF. The CDR3 region has the DNA TGTGCCAGCGGGCTCGGGACAGGGAAATACGAGCAGTACTTC.

V gene TRBV7-2 combines with J gene TRBJ2-1; the D call may be TRBD1 or TRBD2 (5 bases each). Trimming took off 1 base at V and 3 bases at J, with 7 bases between the two ends. There are 14 residues in the CDR3. Per the germline V gene, CDR1 is SGHTA and CDR2 is FQGNSA. The CDR3 region has the DNA TGTGCCAGCAGCTTAGGGGGGAGCTACAATGAGCAGTTCTTC. Its translation: CASSLGGSYNEQFF.

The chain has TRBV6-1 and TRBJ2-2, with a possible D match to TRBD1 (6 bases). Germline CDR1 is MNHNS and CDR2 is SASEGT. This CDR3 spans 14 amino acids. With 7 bases removed from V and 0 bases from J, the gap between germline ends came to 9 bases. CDR3 loop: CASIWGPNTGELFF. CDR3 bases: TGTGCCAGCATTTGGGGGCCGAACACCGGGGAGCTGTTTTTT.

CDR3 amino acids: CASSFGTAVSGNTIYF. CDR3 DNA sequence: TGTGCCAGCAGCTTCGGGACAGCCGTCTCTGGAAACACCATATATTTT. This chain connects TRBV5-8 to TRBJ1-3; 7 nucleotides agree with TRBD1. V was pared by 2 bases and J by 0 bases, with 5 bases of the junction left unmatched. CDR1 and CDR2 (germline): SGHTS, YDEGEE. This CDR3 comprises 16 residues.

This clone was counted only a few times. The rearrangement joins TRBV7-9 to TRBJ1-4, with D possibly TRBD1 on 6 matching bases. With 1 base removed from V and 4 bases from J, the gap between germline ends came to 10 bases. CDR1 and CDR2 from the germline V gene are SEHNR and FQNEAQ (reference sequence). The CDR3 loop spans 15 amino acids. CDR3 amino acids: CASSLEGGHNEKLFF. The CDR3 coding sequence is TGTGCCAGCAGCTTAGAGGGGGGGCATAATGAAAAACTGTTTTTT.

The chain has TRBV5-1 and TRBJ2-7, with a tentative D call TRBD1 (6 bases). Germline V CDR1 and CDR2: SGHRS, YFSETQ. Deletions cut 1 base from V and 3 bases from J, with 8 bases between. This CDR3 has 13 amino acids. CDR3 protein: CASSLTGLYEQYF. The DNA for the CDR3 is TGCGCCAGCAGCTTGACAGGGCTCTACGAGCAGTACTTC.